This T cell receptor (beta chain) emerged from a study of blood T cell repertoires in COVID-19. Study-level background: Acute and convalescent COVID-19 samples came from the United States, Italy and Spain.

About this clone itself: The same CDR3 arises from other DNA sequences in this sample as well.

How the authors handled the data: Researchers report that nucleated cell counts were estimated from reference gene primer amplification. Data came from immunoSEQ multiplex PCR; TCRdb stores just in-frame clones and leaves some out. That table is the source of V, J and clone size, and D and trimming were worked out from the DNA. This table holds just over 250,000 clones, over 75% found once. Germline V lookup: CDR1 KGHSH, CDR2 LQKENI. This CDR3 is 14 amino acids long. Trimming shortened V by 6 bases and J by 5 bases, and 14 bases separated the two germline ends. The TCR comes from a woman in her 70s with COVID-19, enrolled during active disease. This chain uses TRBV18 with TRBJ1-5, with a tentative D call TRBD1 (6 bases). Sequencing was performed on peripheral blood. The CDR3 DNA reads as TGTGCCAGCTCGCCCGGACAGACCGATCAGCCCCAGCATTTT. Residues: CASSPGQTDQPQHF.